The 28 T cell receptor beta chains in this list originate from one sample, sequenced in a study of shared clonotypes between healthy human individuals. Sequenced by immunoSEQ multiplex PCR; TCRdb stores in-frame clones only, minus some. Of approximately 1,500,000 clones in the sample, around 97% were seen once. Sequencing input: naive CD4+ T cells sorted from blood. Subset noted: CD45RA+ positively selected. These receptors originate from a man younger than 40 in good health.

As regards this clone: Other DNA sequences in this specimen translate into the identical CDR3. The V gene is TRBV7-2, the J gene TRBJ2-5; the D gene could be TRBD1 or TRBD2 (5 bases each). This CDR3 has 14 amino acids. Trimming removed 1 base at V and 2 bases at J, with 8 bases between. Germline CDR1 reads SGHTA; CDR2 reads FQGNSA. CDR3 amino acids: CASSLGGGQETQYF. The DNA for the CDR3 is TGTGCCAGCAGCTTAGGGGGCGGGCAAGAGACCCAGTACTTC.

The V call is TRBV4-3, the J call TRBJ2-2, with 9 bases aligning to TRBD1. Germline V gives CDR1 LGHNA, CDR2 YSLEER. There are 17 residues in the CDR3. The junction had 3 bases not matched to a gene; V was cut back by 1 base and J by 0 bases. CDR3 amino acids: CASSQARQGANTGELFF. Here the CDR3 DNA reads TGCGCCAGCAGCCAAGCACGACAGGGGGCGAACACCGGGGAGCTGTTTTTT.

This clone appeared once. This rearrangement joins TRBV5-6 to TRBJ1-1, with D possibly TRBD1 on 5 matching bases. Trimming left V 4 bases short and J 0 bases short, with 16 bases between. CDR3 length: 16 amino acids. Germline V gives CDR1 SGHDT, CDR2 YYEEEE. The CDR3 sequence: CASSIRSGTMNTEAFF. CDR3 DNA sequence: TGTGCCAGCAGCATTAGATCTGGGACCATGAACACTGAAGCTTTCTTT. The full variable domain, rest sourced from reference TRBV5-6 and TRBJ1-1, is DAGVTQSPTHLIKTRGQQVTLRCSPKSGHDTVSWYQQALGQGPQFIFQYYEEEERQRGNFPDRFSGHQFPNYSSELNVNALLLGDSALYLCASSIRSGTMNTEAFFGQGTRLTVV.

This clone came up once. The CDR3 nucleotides read TGTGCCTGGAGTCGTGTAACAGATACGCAGTATTTT. Translation gives CAWSRVTDTQYF. The rearrangement links TRBV30 to TRBJ2-3; the D is unclear. This CDR3 is built from 12 residues. Trimming took 2 bases from V and 3 from J, leaving 6 bases between them. CDR1 is GTSNPN and CDR2 is SVGIG in the germline V gene (reference sequence).

CDR3 region: CASSLGLAVIYEQYF. CDR3 nucleotide sequence: TGTGCCAGCAGCTTGGGACTAGCAGTAATCTACGAGCAGTACTTC. The V gene is TRBV5-5, the J gene TRBJ2-7, with 7 bases identical to TRBD2. This CDR3 comprises 15 residues. V shed 0 bases and J 3 bases; nucleotides not matched to a gene: 6. The germline CDR1 and CDR2 sequences are SGHKS and YYEKEE (reference sequence).

In this sample, this clone turned up once. V gene TRBV30 combines with J gene TRBJ1-1; no firm D call. Per the germline V gene, CDR1 is GTSNPN and CDR2 is SVGIG (reference sequence). This CDR3 region has 11 residues. V lost 7 bases and J lost 4, with 10 bases in between. CDR3 loop: CASYIRTEAFF. For the CDR3, the DNA is TGTGCCTCGTACATCCGCACTGAAGCTTTCTTT.

The genes are TRBV5-6 and TRBJ2-1; TRBD1 agrees at 9 bases. Germline V gene lookup returns CDR1 SGHDT and CDR2 YYEEEE. CDR3 length: 14 residues. Trimming at V came to 5 bases and at J to 7 bases, leaving 7 bases not matched to a gene. In DNA form, the CDR3 reads TGTGCCAGCAGTTCCCGGGACAGGGCAAATGAGCAGTTCTTC. Encoded protein: CASSSRDRANEQFF.

About this clone: The same CDR3 arises from other DNA sequences in this sample as well. The V gene is TRBV5-1, the J gene TRBJ2-5, with 7 bases identical to TRBD1. V shed 4 bases and J 5 bases; nucleotides not matched to a gene: 8. CDR3 length: 14 residues. Germline CDR1 reads SGHRS; CDR2 reads YFSETQ. The CDR3 sequence is CASSLQGTGETQYF. The CDR3 DNA reads as TGCGCCAGCAGCCTACAGGGGACCGGGGAGACCCAGTACTTC.

This chain connects TRBV30 to TRBJ1-4, with D possibly matching TRBD1 (6 bases). From germline, CDR1 is GTSNPN and CDR2 SVGIG (reference sequence). There are 14 residues in the CDR3. Trimming removed 6 bases at V and 6 bases at J, with 17 bases between. The CDR3 sequence: CACCQDQGYEKLFF. In nucleotides, the CDR3 is TGTGCCTGCTGCCAAGACCAGGGGTATGAAAAACTGTTTTTT.

The chain carries TRBV19 and TRBJ2-5, with a tentative D call TRBD1 (5 bases). The germline V gene has CDR1 LNHDA and CDR2 SQIVND (reference sequence). Trimming pared 6 bases from V and 4 bases from J, leaving 15 bases between. The CDR3 runs 14 residues. CDR3 in amino acids: CASSDSFLRETQYF. CDR3 DNA sequence: TGTGCCAGTAGCGACAGTTTTTTGAGAGAGACCCAGTACTTC.

V is TRBV27 and J is TRBJ2-7; TRBD1 aligns across 9 bases. V trimming: 5 bases; J trimming: 3 bases; junction bases outside the gene matches: 5. The germline gives CDR1 MNHEY, CDR2 SMNVEV (reference sequence). The CDR3 totals 14 residues. The CDR3 region has the DNA TGTGCCAGCAGTATCCGGGACAGGGTCTACGAGCAGTACTTC. Its translation: CASSIRDRVYEQYF.

The chain recombines TRBV9 with TRBJ2-5, with 11 bases identical to TRBD1. The J segment lost 2 bases and the V segment lost 2 bases, leaving 8 bases of the junction unmatched. The CDR3 is 17 amino acids. CDR1 is SGDLS, CDR2 YYNGEE, per germline. The CDR3 bases are TGTGCCAGCAGCGTTTCCCTGGGACAGGGGGGACAAGAGACCCAGTACTTC. It codes for CASSVSLGQGGQETQYF.

This chain connects TRBV19 to TRBJ2-3; D is uncertain. CDR3 length: 12 residues. The V gene's germline CDR1 is LNHDA and CDR2 SQIVND (reference sequence). V shed 3 bases and J shed 5 bases, with 6 bases lying between them. CDR3 sequence (DNA): TGTGCCAGTAGTATTGGGGAAGATACGCAGTATTTT. This gives the protein CASSIGEDTQYF.

V gene TRBV7-9 combines with J gene TRBJ2-7, with 12 bases fitting TRBD2. Trimming cost V 5 bases and J 4 bases; bases outside gene matches: 6. The CDR3 extends over 15 amino acids. CDR1 and CDR2 (germline): SEHNR, FQNEAQ (reference sequence). CDR3 amino acids: CASSPRGLAGYEQYF. CDR3 DNA sequence: TGTGCCAGCAGCCCACGAGGACTAGCGGGATACGAGCAGTACTTC. The full variable domain, with the rest looked up from reference TRBV7-9 and TRBJ2-7, is DTGVSQNPRHKITKRGQNVTFRCDPISEHNRLYWYRQTLGQGPEFLTYFQNEAQLEKSRLLSDRFSAERPKGSFSTLEIQRTEQGDSAMYLCASSPRGLAGYEQYFGPGTRLTVT.

The table lists this clone with a count of one. This CDR3 is CASQAGENYEQYF. The DNA of the CDR3 is TGCGCCAGCCAGGCGGGGGAAAACTACGAGCAGTACTTC. The rearrangement links TRBV5-1 to TRBJ2-7; 7 nucleotides agree with TRBD2. The CDR3 contains 13 residues. Trimming at V came to 7 bases and at J to 3 bases, leaving 7 bases not matched to a gene. CDR1 SGHRS and CDR2 YFSETQ come from the germline V gene.

CDR3 protein: CASLAVTGRGVNQPQHF. The CDR3 DNA reads as TGTGCCAGCTTAGCCGTGACAGGGCGCGGGGTGAATCAGCCCCAGCATTTT. This chain uses TRBV18 with TRBJ1-5; TRBD1 matches at 7 bases. This CDR3 spans 17 amino acids. J lost 4 bases, V lost 7 bases, and 16 bases had no gene match. Germline V lookup: CDR1 KGHSH, CDR2 LQKENI.

This clone was counted once. The chain links TRBV9 to TRBJ1-3; D is unresolved. The CDR3 is 12 amino acids. In germline, CDR1 is SGDLS, CDR2 YYNGEE. V was shortened by 2 bases and J by 4 bases, with 4 bases between the two germline ends. The CDR3 nucleotides read TGTGCCAGCAGCGTGCTGGGAAACACCATATATTTT. This encodes CASSVLGNTIYF. Variable domain in full (rest from reference TRBV9 and TRBJ1-3): DSGVTQTPKHLITATGQRVTLRCSPRSGDLSVYWYQQSLDQGLQFLIQYYNGEERAKGNILERFSAQQFPDLHSELNLSSLELGDSALYFCASSVLGNTIYFGEGSWLTVV.

This clone was recorded only once. This chain uses TRBV4-1 with TRBJ2-5; 9 bases are shared with TRBD2. The CDR3 has 17 residues. The ends lost 0 bases at V and 5 bases at J; junction bases unmatched: 10. Looked up from germline, CDR1 is MGHRA and CDR2 is YSYEKL. The CDR3 is CASSQDPFAGGSETQYF. The CDR3 DNA is TGCGCCAGCAGCCAAGATCCCTTCGCGGGAGGGAGTGAGACCCAGTACTTC.

The V and J genes are TRBV30 and TRBJ1-4; D not certain. The CDR3 sequence is 15 residues long. Germline-derived CDR1 and CDR2 are GTSNPN and SVGIG (reference sequence). The V end was cut by 0 bases, the J end by 8 bases, with 16 bases between. The CDR3: CAWSVRTVSKEKLFF. The CDR3 DNA reads as TGTGCCTGGAGTGTACGGACCGTATCGAAGGAAAAACTGTTTTTT.

The J gene is TRBJ1-5, the V gene TRBV10-3; the match to TRBD1 covers 7 bases. Germline CDR1 ENHRY, CDR2 SYGVKD. V was pared by 11 bases and J by 4 bases, with 11 bases of the junction left unmatched. The CDR3 spans 14 residues. The CDR3: CAAASGDSNQPQHF. In DNA form, the CDR3 reads TGTGCCGCCGCATCCGGGGACAGTAATCAGCCCCAGCATTTT.

The V and J genes are TRBV20-1 and TRBJ2-7; no clear D gene. The CDR3 loop spans 11 amino acids. Trimming took 5 bases from V and 4 from J, leaving 9 bases between them. Looked up from germline, CDR1 is DFQATT and CDR2 is SNEGSKA (reference sequence). CDR3 bases: TGCAGTGCTCCGAGGTGGTACGAGCAGTACTTC. This codes for CSAPRWYEQYF.

In nucleotides, the CDR3 is TGTGCCAGCTCACCAAAGACAGGGGAAAACGAAGCTTTCTTT. Translated: CASSPKTGENEAFF. The chain is built from TRBV18 and TRBJ1-1; 8 bases line up with TRBD1. Losses at the gene ends were 2 bases for V and 8 bases for J; bases not matched to a gene: 7. This CDR3 has 14 amino acids. Germline assignment: CDR1 KGHSH and CDR2 LQKENI.

In nucleotides, the CDR3 is TGTGCCAGCTCACCGACGACAGGGGGCTCGAATCAGCCCCAGCATTTT. As protein: CASSPTTGGSNQPQHF. This chain uses TRBV18 with TRBJ1-5; TRBD1 agrees at 10 bases. V was clipped by 3 bases and J by 4 bases; unmatched bases: 6. CDR1 is KGHSH, CDR2 LQKENI, per germline. This CDR3 spans 16 amino acids.

The rearrangement uses TRBV27 and TRBJ2-2; 10 bases fit TRBD2. Trimming at V came to 4 bases and at J to 4 bases, leaving 12 bases not matched to a gene. Germline CDR1 MNHEY, CDR2 SMNVEV (reference sequence). The CDR3 runs to 18 residues. CDR3 residues: CASSSTRLAGAITGELFF. CDR3 nucleotides: TGTGCCAGCAGTTCGACGAGGCTAGCGGGAGCCATCACCGGGGAGCTGTTTTTT.

The chain couples TRBV19 to TRBJ2-7, with no clear D. This CDR3 contains 11 residues. V was pared by 7 bases and J by 3 bases, with 7 bases between. Germline loops: CDR1 LNHDA, CDR2 SQIVND (reference sequence). The CDR3 sequence is CASTPSYEQYF. For the CDR3, the DNA is TGTGCCAGTACACCGAGCTACGAGCAGTACTTC.

The chain joins TRBV5-1 to TRBJ2-5; 10 positions agree with TRBD2. The germline V gene encodes CDR1 SGHRS and CDR2 YFSETQ. There are 15 residues in the CDR3. The V gene end was trimmed by 0 bases and the J gene end by 3 bases; junction bases not matched to a gene: 2. This CDR3 is CASSLVTSGEETQYF. The CDR3 DNA is TGCGCCAGCAGCTTGGTTACTAGCGGGGAAGAGACCCAGTACTTC.

V usage is TRBV6-6 and J usage is TRBJ2-7; D possibly matches TRBD1 or TRBD2 (5 bases each). The CDR3 has 15 residues. The germline V gene encodes CDR1 MNHNY and CDR2 SVGAGI (reference sequence). V lost 6 bases, J lost 2 bases, and 17 bases lay in between. Written as DNA, the CDR3 is TGTGCCAGCAGGCTCTCGAGGGGAGAAACCTACGAGCAGTACTTC. As protein: CASRLSRGETYEQYF.

The rearrangement links TRBV5-1 to TRBJ2-2, with D uncertain. V was clipped by 6 bases and J by 1 base, with 4 bases between them. Germline assignment: CDR1 SGHRS and CDR2 YFSETQ. There are 12 residues in the CDR3. This CDR3 reads CASTLNTGELFF. In nucleotides, the CDR3 is TGCGCCAGCACGTTGAACACCGGGGAGCTGTTTTTT. Based on the CDR3 plus reference TRBV5-1 and TRBJ2-2, the full variable domain is KAGVTQTPRYLIKTRGQQVTLSCSPISGHRSVSWYQQTPGQGLQFLFEYFSETQRNKGNFPGRFSGRQFSNSRSEMNVSTLELGDSALYLCASTLNTGELFFGEGSRLTVL.